The 26 T cell receptor beta chains below were found in one sample sequenced in a study of CD8+ T cells in alopecia areata. Extraction and reverse transcription of RNA yielded cDNA as the sequencing template. Repertoires were generated with immunoSEQ multiplex PCR, while TCRdb's copy carries only in-frame clones and drops some. The sample includes about 120,000 clones, 45% to 65% of them seen just once. Described treatment: oral pan-JAK inhibitor, 5-10 mg twice daily. Sequencing was performed on CD4+ T cells sorted from blood, taken at week 24, from a patient treated with tofacitinib. The receptors were sampled from a human donor with alopecia areata.

V gene TRBV6-5 combines with J gene TRBJ2-7; D remains ambiguous. This CDR3 is built from 12 residues. Trimming pared 2 bases from V and 7 bases from J, leaving 9 bases between. Germline CDR1 MNHEY, CDR2 SVGAGI. CDR3 protein: CASSYRMGEQYF. As DNA, the CDR3 is TGTGCCAGCAGTTACCGGATGGGTGAGCAGTACTTC.

For the CDR3, the DNA is TGCAGCGTTGAGTACAGTGTTAATCAGCCCCAGCATTTT. Protein sequence: CSVEYSVNQPQHF. The V and J genes are TRBV29-1 and TRBJ1-5; D ambiguous. The CDR3 length is 13 residues. The V and J ends lost 3 bases and 4 bases respectively, with 10 bases between them. Germline V gene sequence: CDR1 SQVTM, CDR2 ANQGSEA. The full variable domain, completed using reference TRBV29-1 and TRBJ1-5, is SAVISQKPSRDICQRGTSLTIQCQVDSQVTMMFWYRQQPGQSLTLIATANQGSEATYESGFVIDKFPISRPNLTFSTLTVSNMSPEDSSIYLCSVEYSVNQPQHFGDGTRLSIL.

The rearrangement uses TRBV15 and TRBJ2-4, with TRBD1 matching over 8 bases. Germline loops: CDR1 LNHNV, CDR2 YYDKDF (reference sequence). The CDR3 has 16 amino acids. Germline trimming cut 0 bases from V and 7 bases from J; bases unmatched to any gene: 8. In DNA, the CDR3 is TGTGCCACCAGCAGAGACCCGGGACAGGCCAGGAACATTCAGTACTTC. It encodes CATSRDPGQARNIQYF. Drawing the rest from reference TRBV15 and TRBJ2-4, the complete variable domain is DAMVIQNPRYQVTQFGKPVTLSCSQTLNHNVMYWYQQKSSQAPKLLFHYYDKDFNNEADTPDNFQSRRPNTSFCFLDIRSPGLGDTAMYLCATSRDPGQARNIQYFGAGTRLSVL.

The chain links TRBV29-1 to TRBJ1-4; no clear D gene. Germline lookup yields CDR1 SQVTM and CDR2 ANQGSEA. CDR3 length: 12 residues. V was clipped by 7 bases and J by 4 bases, with 10 bases between them. CDR3 protein: CSGGRHNEKLFF. CDR3 nucleotides: TGCAGCGGGGGAAGACATAATGAAAAACTGTTTTTT.

This clone has only a few counts. The chain joins TRBV19 to TRBJ1-3; D gene ambiguous. The CDR3 totals 12 residues. Germline V gene data show CDR1 as LNHDA and CDR2 as SQIVND (reference sequence). V lost 10 bases and J lost 10, with 17 bases in between. As DNA, the CDR3 is TGTGCCATCCAAGACGTTGGGAGAACCATATATTTT. Protein: CAIQDVGRTIYF.

The genes are TRBV10-3 and TRBJ1-6; tentative D call: TRBD1 (6 bases). CDR3 size: 14 residues. Germline V lookup: CDR1 ENHRY, CDR2 SYGVKD. Trimming took 6 bases from V and 3 from J, leaving 9 bases between them. CDR3 in amino acids: CAIRNRDYNSPLHF. The CDR3 DNA sequence: TGTGCCATCAGGAACAGGGACTATAATTCACCCCTCCACTTT.

The rearrangement uses TRBV7-9 and TRBJ2-4; tentative D call: TRBD1 (6 bases). The CDR3 has 15 residues. V lost 4 bases and J lost 0, with 10 bases in between. Germline CDR1 SEHNR, CDR2 FQNEAQ (reference sequence). The CDR3 loop reads CASSSTGLAKNIQYF. The DNA for the CDR3 is TGTGCCAGCAGCTCGACAGGTCTAGCCAAAAACATTCAGTACTTC.

The V and J genes are TRBV7-2 and TRBJ2-7; D remains unclear. Germline V gene sequence: CDR1 SGHTA, CDR2 FQGNSA. The V and J ends lost 5 bases and 3 bases respectively, with 14 bases between them. This CDR3 is built from 14 residues. CDR3 sequence: CASSPGPHVYEQYF. CDR3 DNA sequence: TGTGCCAGCAGCCCCGGGCCCCACGTCTACGAGCAGTACTTC.

The chain employs TRBV2 and TRBJ1-5; TRBD1 agrees at 7 bases. Trimming at V came to 9 bases and at J to 5 bases, leaving 10 bases not matched to a gene. Germline V gives CDR1 SNHLY, CDR2 FYNNEI. This CDR3 is built from 14 residues. CDR3 nucleotide sequence: TGTGCCAGTAGAGATCGGGACAGTTATCAGCCCCAGCATTTT. Translated: CASRDRDSYQPQHF.

The V call is TRBV27, the J call TRBJ2-6; D might be TRBD1 (5 bases). V was trimmed by 5 bases and J by 7 bases, leaving 18 bases between them. This CDR3 has 16 amino acids. Germline lookup yields CDR1 MNHEY and CDR2 SMNVEV (reference sequence). CDR3 amino acids: CASSPRALLRANVLTF. The CDR3 DNA sequence: TGTGCCAGCAGTCCCAGGGCCCTCCTGAGAGCCAACGTCCTGACTTTC.

The rearrangement joins TRBV4-2 to TRBJ1-5, with D hard to call. Germline V lookup: CDR1 LGHNA, CDR2 YNFKEQ. Trimming took 1 base from V and 4 from J, leaving 2 bases between them. This CDR3 has 12 residues. CDR3 in DNA: TGTGCCAGCAGCCAAGGGAATCAGCCCCAGCATTTT. Translating gives CASSQGNQPQHF.

Only a few counts were recorded for this clone. V and J are TRBV4-1 and TRBJ2-3; 7 bases line up with TRBD2. Losses at the gene ends were 1 base for V and 3 bases for J; bases not matched to a gene: 7. Germline V gene sequence: CDR1 MGHRA, CDR2 YSYEKL. The CDR3 extends over 16 amino acids. CDR3 DNA sequence: TGCGCCAGCAGCCAAGCCGGCGGGAGCTCAACAGATACGCAGTATTTT. This codes for CASSQAGGSSTDTQYF.

This chain joins TRBV7-9 and TRBJ2-1, with TRBD2 matching over 7 bases. Trimming took 5 bases from V and 1 from J; bases not matched to a gene: 5. CDR3 length equals 15 residues. Looked up from germline, CDR1 is SEHNR and CDR2 is FQNEAQ (reference sequence). CDR3 bases: TGTGCCAGCAGCGGCGGGGGTCAATCCTACAATGAGCAGTTCTTC. As protein: CASSGGGQSYNEQFF.

V usage is TRBV29-1 and J usage is TRBJ2-1, with 8 bases lining up with TRBD1. This CDR3 has 13 residues. Trimming at V came to 4 bases and at J to 7 bases, leaving 6 bases not matched to a gene. In germline, CDR1 is SQVTM, CDR2 ANQGSEA. CDR3 in DNA: TGCAGCGTTGGGACAGGGCCTAGGAATGAGCAGTTCTTC. It translates to CSVGTGPRNEQFF.

The gene calls are TRBV29-1 and TRBJ2-3; the D is unclear. CDR3 length: 14 amino acids. Germline values: CDR1 SQVTM, CDR2 ANQGSEA. Trimming cost V 1 base and J 0 bases, with 8 bases left between them. As DNA, the CDR3 is TGCAGCGTTGAAGTCCTACCTAGCACAGATACGCAGTATTTT. Its translation: CSVEVLPSTDTQYF.

The genes are TRBV7-9 and TRBJ2-6; the D gene is possibly TRBD2 (6 bases). The CDR3 covers 16 residues. Germline loops: CDR1 SEHNR, CDR2 FQNEAQ (reference sequence). V was trimmed by 5 bases and J by 13 bases, leaving 24 bases between them. The CDR3 here is CASSTSSGLQVGVLTF. DNA for the CDR3: TGTGCCAGCAGCACATCCTCGGGACTGCAGGTCGGAGTCCTGACTTTC.

This clone came up a few times. This chain connects TRBV7-2 to TRBJ2-2; D gene unclear. The length of the CDR3 is 14 residues. The V and J ends lost 3 bases and 4 bases respectively, with 9 bases between them. In germline, CDR1 is SGHTA, CDR2 FQGNSA. The CDR3 bases are TGTGCCAGCAGCTTTACCCCCCGCACCGGGGAGCTGTTTTTT. Amino acids: CASSFTPRTGELFF.

This chain joins TRBV9 and TRBJ1-2, with TRBD1 matching over 7 bases. The CDR3 is made up of 15 amino acids. The germline V gene encodes CDR1 SGDLS and CDR2 YYNGEE. After removal of 4 bases from V and 3 bases from J, the junction contained 9 bases not matched to a gene. CDR3 loop: CASSPEGGGDYGYTF. The CDR3 DNA sequence: TGTGCCAGCAGCCCAGAGGGAGGGGGCGACTATGGCTACACCTTC. The variable domain in full, with the rest retrieved from reference TRBV9 and TRBJ1-2, is DSGVTQTPKHLITATGQRVTLRCSPRSGDLSVYWYQQSLDQGLQFLIQYYNGEERAKGNILERFSAQQFPDLHSELNLSSLELGDSALYFCASSPEGGGDYGYTFGSGTRLTVV.

The chain recombines TRBV29-1 with TRBJ1-2; D call uncertain. V was shortened by 5 bases and J by 4 bases, with 5 bases between the two germline ends. This CDR3 has 10 residues. Per the germline V gene, CDR1 is SQVTM and CDR2 is ANQGSEA. CDR3 in amino acids: CSVLAYGYTF. CDR3 bases: TGCAGCGTTTTGGCCTATGGCTACACCTTC.

The chain recombines TRBV4-2 with TRBJ2-7; tentatively, D is TRBD1 (6 bases). Trimming took 0 bases from V and 3 from J, leaving 15 bases between them. The germline V gene encodes CDR1 LGHNA and CDR2 YNFKEQ. This CDR3 comprises 16 residues. This CDR3 reads CASSQEGQGNFYEQYF. DNA for the CDR3: TGTGCCAGCAGCCAAGAAGGTCAGGGGAACTTCTACGAGCAGTACTTC.

This clone was observed a handful of times. The V gene is TRBV2, the J gene TRBJ2-7; D gene unclear. The CDR3 is made up of 10 amino acids. Trimming took off 6 bases at V and 3 bases at J, with 3 bases between the two ends. Germline V CDR1 and CDR2: SNHLY, FYNNEI. The CDR3 protein is CASRNYEQYF. Here the CDR3 DNA reads TGTGCCAGCAGGAACTACGAGCAGTACTTC. The full variable domain, with the rest looked up from reference TRBV2 and TRBJ2-7, is EPEVTQTPSHQVTQMGQEVILRCVPISNHLYFYWYRQILGQKVEFLVSFYNNEISEKSEIFDDQFSVERPDGSNFTLKIRSTKLEDSAMYFCASRNYEQYFGPGTRLTVT.

V gene TRBV5-1 combines with J gene TRBJ2-2, with D unresolved. The CDR3 loop spans 15 amino acids. Germline CDR1 reads SGHRS; CDR2 reads YFSETQ. V lost 4 bases to trimming and J lost 6 bases, with 16 bases between them. CDR3 sequence reads: CASSRTGDAAGELFF. The CDR3 coding sequence is TGCGCCAGCAGCCGTACTGGGGATGCGGCCGGGGAGCTGTTTTTT.

The V gene is TRBV7-6, the J gene TRBJ2-4; D unclear. The germline V gene encodes CDR1 SGHVS and CDR2 FNYEAQ. CDR3 length equals 13 residues. Trimming shortened V by 4 bases and J by 7 bases, and 11 bases separated the two germline ends. The CDR3 loop reads CASSSGTENIQYF. The CDR3 coding sequence is TGTGCCAGCAGCTCAGGAACAGAGAACATTCAGTACTTC. Supplemented by reference TRBV7-6 and TRBJ2-4, the full variable domain reads GAGVSQSPRYKVTKRGQDVALRCDPISGHVSLYWYRQALGQGPEFLTYFNYEAQQDKSGLPNDRFSAERPEGSISTLTIQRTEQRDSAMYRCASSSGTENIQYFGAGTRLSVL.

This clone showed up just once. Here the CDR3 DNA reads TGTGCCAGCAGCGTAGCCCCCAGTAGACAAGATACGCAGTATTTT. Translation gives CASSVAPSRQDTQYF. The chain joins TRBV9 to TRBJ2-3; D unresolved. CDR3 length: 15 amino acids. The ends were cut back, 0 bases at V and 5 bases at J, with 13 bases in the middle. Germline V lookup: CDR1 SGDLS, CDR2 YYNGEE. The full variable domain, in which reference TRBV9 and TRBJ2-3 provide the parts outside the CDR3, is DSGVTQTPKHLITATGQRVTLRCSPRSGDLSVYWYQQSLDQGLQFLIQYYNGEERAKGNILERFSAQQFPDLHSELNLSSLELGDSALYFCASSVAPSRQDTQYFGPGTRLTVL.

This clone was seen a few times. The genes are TRBV7-2 and TRBJ2-5; D unresolved. Germline values: CDR1 SGHTA, CDR2 FQGNSA. Trimming stripped 1 base from V and 0 bases from J, with 6 bases between. The CDR3 sequence is 14 residues long. The CDR3 sequence is CASSLDGYQETQYF. CDR3 in DNA: TGTGCCAGCAGCTTAGATGGGTACCAAGAGACCCAGTACTTC.

This sequence joins TRBV6-6 and TRBJ2-7; D is uncertain. V was cut by 10 bases and J by 2 bases, with 12 bases left in between. Germline CDR1 MNHNY, CDR2 SVGAGI (reference sequence). This CDR3 spans 12 amino acids. The CDR3 sequence: CATQDATYEQYF. CDR3 DNA: TGTGCCACCCAGGACGCGACCTACGAGCAGTACTTC.